This TCR beta chain was profiled in a study of regulatory T cells in long-lasting Graves disease. Described time point: newly diagnosed GD, antithyroid drugs for less than 3 months. Making the TCR library involved RNA that had been extracted from PBMCs. The CDR3 consists of 15 residues. V was shortened by 0 bases and J by 7 bases, with 13 bases between the two germline ends. Germline assignment: CDR1 LNHNV and CDR2 YYDKDF (reference sequence). Arm-PCR of CDR3 regions and iRepertoire HTBI primers were the basis on which TCR beta libraries were built. TCRdb re-analysed the multiplex PCR reads in MiXCR, keeping a single row per CDR3 protein. The data hold fewer than 400,000 distinct CDR3 sequences, with 15% to 20% observed a single time.

This sequence joins TRBV15 and TRBJ2-4; possibly TRBD1 for D (5 bases). This receptor was taken from a female donor with Graves disease. The material sequenced was peripheral blood mononuclear cells (PBMCs), taken at new diagnosis, from a patient treated with antithyroid drugs. This chain's CDR3 is CATSRDTPAGNIQYF. Here the CDR3 DNA reads TGTGCCACCAGCAGAGATACCCCCGCAGGGAACATTCAGTACTTC.